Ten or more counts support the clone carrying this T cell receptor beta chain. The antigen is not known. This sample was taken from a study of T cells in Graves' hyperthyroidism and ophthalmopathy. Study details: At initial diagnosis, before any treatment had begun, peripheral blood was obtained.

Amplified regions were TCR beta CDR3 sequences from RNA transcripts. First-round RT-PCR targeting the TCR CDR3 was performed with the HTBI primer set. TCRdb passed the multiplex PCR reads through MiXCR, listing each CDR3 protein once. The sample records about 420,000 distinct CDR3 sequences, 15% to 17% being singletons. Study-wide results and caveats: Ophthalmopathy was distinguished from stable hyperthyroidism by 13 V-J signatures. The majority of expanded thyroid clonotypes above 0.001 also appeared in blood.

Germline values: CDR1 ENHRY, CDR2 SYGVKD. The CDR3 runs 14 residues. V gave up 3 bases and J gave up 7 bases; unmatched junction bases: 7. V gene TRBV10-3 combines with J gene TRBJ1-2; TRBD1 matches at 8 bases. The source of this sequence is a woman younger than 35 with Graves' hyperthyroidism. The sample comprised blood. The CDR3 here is CAISDGQGRGGYTF. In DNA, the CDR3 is TGTGCCATCAGTGACGGACAGGGTCGGGGTGGCTACACCTTC.